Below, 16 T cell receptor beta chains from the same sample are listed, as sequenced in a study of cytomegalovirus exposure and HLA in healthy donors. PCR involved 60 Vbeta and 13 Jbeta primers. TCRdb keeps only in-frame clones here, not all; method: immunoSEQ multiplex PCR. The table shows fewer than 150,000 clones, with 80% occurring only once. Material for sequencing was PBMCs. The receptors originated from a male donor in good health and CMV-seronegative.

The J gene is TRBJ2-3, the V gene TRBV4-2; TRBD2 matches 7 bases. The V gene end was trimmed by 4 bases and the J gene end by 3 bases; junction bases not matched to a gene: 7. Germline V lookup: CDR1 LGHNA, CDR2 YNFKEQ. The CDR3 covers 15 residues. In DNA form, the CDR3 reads TGTGCCAGCAGCCTCTGGGGGGGAGGGACAGATACGCAGTATTTT. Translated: CASSLWGGGTDTQYF.

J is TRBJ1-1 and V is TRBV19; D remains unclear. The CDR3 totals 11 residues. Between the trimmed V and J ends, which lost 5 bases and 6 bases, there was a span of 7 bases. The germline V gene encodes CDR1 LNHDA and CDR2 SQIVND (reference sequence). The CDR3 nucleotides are TGTGCCAGTAGTCGTCGGGCTGAAGCTTTCTTT. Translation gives CASSRRAEAFF.

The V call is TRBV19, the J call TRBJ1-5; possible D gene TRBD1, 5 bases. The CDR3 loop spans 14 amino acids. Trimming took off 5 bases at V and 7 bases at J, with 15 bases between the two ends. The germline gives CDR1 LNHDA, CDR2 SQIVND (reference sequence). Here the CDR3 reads CASSGREAGQPQHF. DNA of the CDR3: TGTGCCAGTAGTGGCAGGGAGGCGGGCCAGCCCCAGCATTTT.

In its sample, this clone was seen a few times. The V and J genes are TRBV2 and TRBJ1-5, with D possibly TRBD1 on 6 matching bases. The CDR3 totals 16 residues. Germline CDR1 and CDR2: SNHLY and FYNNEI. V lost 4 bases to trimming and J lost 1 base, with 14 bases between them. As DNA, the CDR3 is TGTGCCAGCAGTGGGGGACATCGGCGGAGCAATCAGCCCCAGCATTTT. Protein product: CASSGGHRRSNQPQHF.

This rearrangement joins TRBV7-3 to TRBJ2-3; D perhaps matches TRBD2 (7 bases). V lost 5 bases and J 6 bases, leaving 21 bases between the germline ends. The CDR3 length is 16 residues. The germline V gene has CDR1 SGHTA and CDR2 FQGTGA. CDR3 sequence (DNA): TGTGCCAGCAGCCCGGGAGGTTGGGGGGGCAGTGATACGCAGTATTTT. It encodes CASSPGGWGGSDTQYF. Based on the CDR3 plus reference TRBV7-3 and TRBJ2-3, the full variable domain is GAGVSQTPSNKVTEKGKYVELRCDPISGHTALYWYRQSLGQGPEFLIYFQGTGAADDSGLPNDRFFAVRPEGSVSTLKIQRTERGDSAVYLCASSPGGWGGSDTQYFGPGTRLTVL.

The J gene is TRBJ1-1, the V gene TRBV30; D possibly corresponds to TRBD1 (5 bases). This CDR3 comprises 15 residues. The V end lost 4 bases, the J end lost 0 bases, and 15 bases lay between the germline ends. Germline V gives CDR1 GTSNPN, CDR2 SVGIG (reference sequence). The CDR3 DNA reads TGTGCCTGGACCTACCGGGGGGGGATGAACACTGAAGCTTTCTTT. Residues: CAWTYRGGMNTEAFF.

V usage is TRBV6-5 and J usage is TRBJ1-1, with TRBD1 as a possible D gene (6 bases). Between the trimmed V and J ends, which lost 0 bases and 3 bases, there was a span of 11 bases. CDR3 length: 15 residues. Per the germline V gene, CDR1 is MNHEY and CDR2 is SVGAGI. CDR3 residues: CASSYSQGFDTEAFF. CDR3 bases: TGTGCCAGCAGTTACTCCCAGGGGTTCGACACTGAAGCTTTCTTT.

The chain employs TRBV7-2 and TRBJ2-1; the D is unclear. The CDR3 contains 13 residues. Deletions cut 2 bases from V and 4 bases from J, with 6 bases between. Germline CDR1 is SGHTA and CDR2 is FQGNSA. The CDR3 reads CASSLSVYNEQFF. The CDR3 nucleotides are TGTGCCAGCAGCTTATCTGTGTACAATGAGCAGTTCTTC.

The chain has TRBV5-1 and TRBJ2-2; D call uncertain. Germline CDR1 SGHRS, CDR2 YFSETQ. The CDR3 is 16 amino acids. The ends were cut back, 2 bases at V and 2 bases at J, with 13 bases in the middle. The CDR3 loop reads CASSFAVLSNTGELFF. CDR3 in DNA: TGCGCCAGCAGCTTCGCCGTGCTATCAAACACCGGGGAGCTGTTTTTT.

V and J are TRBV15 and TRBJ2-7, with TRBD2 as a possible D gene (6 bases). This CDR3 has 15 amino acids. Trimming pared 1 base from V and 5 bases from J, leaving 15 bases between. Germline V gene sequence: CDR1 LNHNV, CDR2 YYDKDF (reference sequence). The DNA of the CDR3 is TGTGCCACCAGCAGAGGAGGCGGGGAGGTCCACGAGCAGTACTTC. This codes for CATSRGGGEVHEQYF.

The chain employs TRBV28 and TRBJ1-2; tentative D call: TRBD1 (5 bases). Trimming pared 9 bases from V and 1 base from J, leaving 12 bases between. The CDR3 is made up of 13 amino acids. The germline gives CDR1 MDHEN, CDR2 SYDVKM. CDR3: CASKPGGNYGYTF. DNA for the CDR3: TGTGCCAGTAAACCCGGGGGTAACTATGGCTACACCTTC.

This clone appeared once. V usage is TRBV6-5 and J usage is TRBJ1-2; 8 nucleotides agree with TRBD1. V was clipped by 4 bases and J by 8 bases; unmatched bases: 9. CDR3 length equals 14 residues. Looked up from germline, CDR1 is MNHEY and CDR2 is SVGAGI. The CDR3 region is CASSFDAGGKGYTF. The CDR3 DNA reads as TGTGCCAGCAGTTTCGACGCAGGGGGCAAGGGCTACACCTTC.

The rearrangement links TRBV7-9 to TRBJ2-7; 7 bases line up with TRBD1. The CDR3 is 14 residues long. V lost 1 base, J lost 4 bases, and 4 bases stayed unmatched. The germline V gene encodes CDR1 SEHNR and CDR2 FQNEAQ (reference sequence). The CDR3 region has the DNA TGTGCCAGCAGCTTAGGGAACAGGGGATACGAGCAGTACTTC. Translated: CASSLGNRGYEQYF.

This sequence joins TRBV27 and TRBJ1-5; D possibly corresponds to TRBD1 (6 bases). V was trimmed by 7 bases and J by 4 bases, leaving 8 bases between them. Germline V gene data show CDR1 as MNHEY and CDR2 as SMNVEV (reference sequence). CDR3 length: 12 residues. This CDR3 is CASTTGNQPQHF. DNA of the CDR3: TGTGCCAGCACCACAGGGAATCAGCCCCAGCATTTT.

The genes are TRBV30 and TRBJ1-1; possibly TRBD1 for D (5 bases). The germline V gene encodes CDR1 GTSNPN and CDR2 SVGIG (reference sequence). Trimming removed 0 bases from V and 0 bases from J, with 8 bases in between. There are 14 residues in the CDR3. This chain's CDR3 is CAWSVTGLNTEAFF. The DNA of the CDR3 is TGTGCCTGGAGTGTAACAGGACTGAACACTGAAGCTTTCTTT.

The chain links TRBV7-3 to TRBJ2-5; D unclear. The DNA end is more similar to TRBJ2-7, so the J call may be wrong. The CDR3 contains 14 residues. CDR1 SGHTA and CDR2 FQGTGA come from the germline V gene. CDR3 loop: CASSPTPSSYEQYF. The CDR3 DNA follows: TGTGCCAGCAGCCCGACACCTAGCTCCTACGAGCAGTACTTC.